The 6 T cell receptor beta chains below come from one sample, sequenced in a study of T cell responses to AZD1222 COVID-19 vaccine. Libraries were prepared by immunoSEQ multiplex PCR; TCRdb keeps only in-frame clonotypes and omits some of them. The sample includes about 120,000 clones, around 94% of them seen just once. This material consisted of peripheral blood, taken on day 0 of AZD1222 vaccination. All receptors come from an adult in good health.

This chain connects TRBV6-5 to TRBJ1-6; D perhaps matches TRBD1 (6 bases). V shed 6 bases and J shed 9 bases, with 18 bases lying between them. The germline V gene has CDR1 MNHEY and CDR2 SVGAGI. The CDR3 runs to 15 residues. The CDR3 nucleotides are TGTGCCAGCAGCAAATTCGTGGGGGGCGGTTCACCCCTCCACTTT. This translates into CASSKFVGGGSPLHF.

The chain employs TRBV27 and TRBJ1-2, with D unclear. CDR1 MNHEY and CDR2 SMNVEV come from the germline V gene (reference sequence). The CDR3 has 17 residues. The V and J ends lost 3 bases and 2 bases respectively, with 19 bases between them. Here the CDR3 DNA reads TGTGCCAGCAGTTTCCTCTCTGGTTCGGGTTCAAACTATGGCTACACCTTC. The encoded protein is CASSFLSGSGSNYGYTF.

V is TRBV5-6 and J is TRBJ1-4; 9 positions agree with TRBD1. The CDR3 spans 15 residues. Germline CDR1 and CDR2: SGHDT and YYEEEE. Trimming removed 6 bases from V and 3 bases from J; junction bases left unmatched: 6. The CDR3 DNA reads TGTGCCAGCACCCCTAGGACAGGGGCTAATGAAAAACTGTTTTTT. It yields the protein CASTPRTGANEKLFF. Combining the CDR3 with reference TRBV5-6 and TRBJ1-4 gives the whole variable domain DAGVTQSPTHLIKTRGQQVTLRCSPKSGHDTVSWYQQALGQGPQFIFQYYEEEERQRGNFPDRFSGHQFPNYSSELNVNALLLGDSALYLCASTPRTGANEKLFFGSGTQLSVL.

The gene calls are TRBV19 and TRBJ1-1; no clear D gene. The CDR3 extends over 13 amino acids. Trimming cost V 5 bases and J 3 bases, with 10 bases left between them. Germline assignment: CDR1 LNHDA and CDR2 SQIVND (reference sequence). The CDR3 spells CASSLSLDTEAFF. In DNA form, the CDR3 reads TGTGCCAGTAGTCTCAGCTTGGACACTGAAGCTTTCTTT.

The chain couples TRBV7-9 to TRBJ2-3; D remains unclear. The CDR3 has 12 residues. Trimming pared 4 bases from V and 5 bases from J, leaving 7 bases between. CDR1 SEHNR and CDR2 FQNEAQ come from the germline V gene (reference sequence). The DNA of the CDR3 is TGTGCCAGCAGCTCCTCGGGAGATACGCAGTATTTT. Translation gives CASSSSGDTQYF. The variable domain in full, completed from reference TRBV7-9 and TRBJ2-3, reads DTGVSQNPRHKITKRGQNVTFRCDPISEHNRLYWYRQTLGQGPEFLTYFQNEAQLEKSRLLSDRFSAERPKGSFSTLEIQRTEQGDSAMYLCASSSSGDTQYFGPGTRLTVL.

This chain connects TRBV6-5 to TRBJ1-1; D call uncertain. Trimming pared 4 bases from V and 1 base from J, leaving 10 bases between. The CDR3 extends over 14 amino acids. Germline V gives CDR1 MNHEY, CDR2 SVGAGI. The CDR3: CASSLVRTNTEAFF. The CDR3 nucleotides are TGTGCCAGCAGTTTGGTCCGAACGAACACTGAAGCTTTCTTT.